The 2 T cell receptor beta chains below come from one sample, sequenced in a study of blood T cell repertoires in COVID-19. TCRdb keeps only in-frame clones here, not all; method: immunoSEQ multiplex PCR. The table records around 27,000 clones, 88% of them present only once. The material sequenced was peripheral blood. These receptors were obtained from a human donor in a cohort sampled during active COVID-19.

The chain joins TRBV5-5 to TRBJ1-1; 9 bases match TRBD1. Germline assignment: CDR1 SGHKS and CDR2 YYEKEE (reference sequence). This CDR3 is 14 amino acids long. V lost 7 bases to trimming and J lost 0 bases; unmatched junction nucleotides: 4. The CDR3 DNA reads TGTGCCAGCCTAGGGACAGGGCTGAACACTGAAGCTTTCTTT. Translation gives CASLGTGLNTEAFF.

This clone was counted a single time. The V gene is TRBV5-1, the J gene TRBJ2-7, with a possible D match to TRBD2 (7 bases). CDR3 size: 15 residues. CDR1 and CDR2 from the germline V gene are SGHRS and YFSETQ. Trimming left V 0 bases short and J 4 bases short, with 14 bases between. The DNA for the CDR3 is TGCGCCAGCAGCTTGGCCCCCGGGGGGCTTTACGAGCAGTACTTC. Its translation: CASSLAPGGLYEQYF.